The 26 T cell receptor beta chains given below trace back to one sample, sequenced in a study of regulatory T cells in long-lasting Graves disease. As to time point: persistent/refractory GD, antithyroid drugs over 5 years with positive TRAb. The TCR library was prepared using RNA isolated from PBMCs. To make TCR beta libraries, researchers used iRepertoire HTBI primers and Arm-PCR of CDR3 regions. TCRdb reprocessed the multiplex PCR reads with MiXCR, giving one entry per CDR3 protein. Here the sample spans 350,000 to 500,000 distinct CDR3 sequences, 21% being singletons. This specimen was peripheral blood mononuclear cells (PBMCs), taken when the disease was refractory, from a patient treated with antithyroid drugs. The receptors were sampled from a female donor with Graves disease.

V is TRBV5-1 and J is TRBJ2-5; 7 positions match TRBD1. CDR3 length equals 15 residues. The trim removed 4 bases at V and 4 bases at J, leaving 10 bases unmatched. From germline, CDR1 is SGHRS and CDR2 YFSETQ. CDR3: CASSLNTGDGETQYF. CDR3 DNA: TGCGCCAGCAGCCTTAACACAGGGGATGGAGAGACCCAGTACTTC.

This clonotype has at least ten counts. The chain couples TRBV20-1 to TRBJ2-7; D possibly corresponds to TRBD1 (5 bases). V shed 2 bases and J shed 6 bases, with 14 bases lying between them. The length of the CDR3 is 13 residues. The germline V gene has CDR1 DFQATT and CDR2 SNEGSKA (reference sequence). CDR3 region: CSARRGDPSEQYF. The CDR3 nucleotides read TGCAGTGCTAGAAGGGGTGACCCAAGCGAGCAGTACTTC.

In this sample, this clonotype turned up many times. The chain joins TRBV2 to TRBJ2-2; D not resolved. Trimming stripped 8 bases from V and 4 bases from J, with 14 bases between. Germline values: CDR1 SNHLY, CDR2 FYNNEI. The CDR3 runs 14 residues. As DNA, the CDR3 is TGTGCCAGCTTCCGAGGTCAGGCCACCGGGGAGCTGTTTTTT. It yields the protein CASFRGQATGELFF.

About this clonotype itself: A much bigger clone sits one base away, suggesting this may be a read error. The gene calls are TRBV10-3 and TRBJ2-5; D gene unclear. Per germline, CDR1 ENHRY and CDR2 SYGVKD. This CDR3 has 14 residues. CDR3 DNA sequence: TGTGCCATCTCCCCTCTCGGGCCAGAGGAGACCCAGCACTTC. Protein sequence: CAISPLGPEETQHF.

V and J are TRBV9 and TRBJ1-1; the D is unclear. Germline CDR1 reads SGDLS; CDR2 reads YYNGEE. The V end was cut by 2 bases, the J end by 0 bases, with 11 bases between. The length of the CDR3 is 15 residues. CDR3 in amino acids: CASSVGTRLNTEAFF. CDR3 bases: TGTGCCAGCAGCGTGGGCACTAGACTGAACACTGAAGCTTTCTTT.

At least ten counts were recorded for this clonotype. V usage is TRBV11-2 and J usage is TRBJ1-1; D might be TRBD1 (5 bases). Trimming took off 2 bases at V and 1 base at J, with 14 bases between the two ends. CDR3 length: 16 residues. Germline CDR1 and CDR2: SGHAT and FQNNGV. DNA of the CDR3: TGTGCCAGCAGCTTACGTGCGGGACTGGGGAACACTGAAGCTTTCTTT. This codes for CASSLRAGLGNTEAFF.

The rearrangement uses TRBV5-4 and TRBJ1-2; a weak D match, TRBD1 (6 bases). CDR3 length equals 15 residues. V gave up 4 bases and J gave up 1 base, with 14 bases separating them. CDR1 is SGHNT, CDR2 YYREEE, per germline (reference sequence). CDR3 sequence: CASSPRDNSNYGYTF. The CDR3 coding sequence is TGTGCCAGCAGCCCAAGGGACAACAGTAACTATGGCTACACCTTC.

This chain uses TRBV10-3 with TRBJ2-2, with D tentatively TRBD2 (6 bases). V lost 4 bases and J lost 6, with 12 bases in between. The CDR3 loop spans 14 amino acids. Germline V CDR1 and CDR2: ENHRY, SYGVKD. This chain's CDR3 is CAISGGGESGELFF. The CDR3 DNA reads TGTGCCATCAGTGGAGGCGGGGAGTCCGGGGAGCTGTTTTTT.

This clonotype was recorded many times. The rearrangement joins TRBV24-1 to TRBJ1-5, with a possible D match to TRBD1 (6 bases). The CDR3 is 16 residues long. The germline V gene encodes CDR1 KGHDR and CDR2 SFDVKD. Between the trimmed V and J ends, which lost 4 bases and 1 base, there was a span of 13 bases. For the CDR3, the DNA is TGTGCCACCAGTGACTCGAGCAGGGGAAGCAATCAGCCCCAGCATTTT. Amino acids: CATSDSSRGSNQPQHF.

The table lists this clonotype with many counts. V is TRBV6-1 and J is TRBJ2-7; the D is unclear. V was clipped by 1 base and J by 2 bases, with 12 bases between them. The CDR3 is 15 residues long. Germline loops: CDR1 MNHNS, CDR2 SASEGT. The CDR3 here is CASSEGPSTAYEQYF. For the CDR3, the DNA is TGTGCCAGCAGTGAAGGACCCTCGACGGCCTACGAGCAGTACTTC.

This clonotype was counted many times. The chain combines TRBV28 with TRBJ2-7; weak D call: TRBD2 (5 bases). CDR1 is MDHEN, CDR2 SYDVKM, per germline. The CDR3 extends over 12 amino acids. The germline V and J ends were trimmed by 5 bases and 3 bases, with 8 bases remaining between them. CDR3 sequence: CASSPAGYEQYF. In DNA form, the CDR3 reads TGTGCCAGCAGTCCCGCGGGCTACGAGCAGTACTTC. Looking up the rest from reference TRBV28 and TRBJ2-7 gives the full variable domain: DVKVTQSSRYLVKRTGEKVFLECVQDMDHENMFWYRQDPGLGLRLIYFSYDVKMKEKGDIPEGYSVSREKKERFSLILESASTNQTSMYLCASSPAGYEQYFGPGTRLTVT.

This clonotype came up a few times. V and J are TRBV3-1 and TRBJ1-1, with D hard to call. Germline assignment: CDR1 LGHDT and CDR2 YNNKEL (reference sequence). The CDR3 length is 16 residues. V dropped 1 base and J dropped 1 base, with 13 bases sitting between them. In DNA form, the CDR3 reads TGTGCCAGCAGCCAAGGTGCTGATCGAACGAACACTGAAGCTTTCTTT. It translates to CASSQGADRTNTEAFF.

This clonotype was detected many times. DNA for the CDR3: TGTGCCAGCAGCTGGGGCCAATCCCGGGGCGAGCAGTACTTC. It encodes CASSWGQSRGEQYF. This chain connects TRBV12-3 or TRBV12-4 to TRBJ2-7; D possibly uses TRBD1 or TRBD2 (5 bases each). The CDR3 sequence is 14 residues long. With 6 bases removed from V and 6 bases from J, the gap between germline ends came to 18 bases.

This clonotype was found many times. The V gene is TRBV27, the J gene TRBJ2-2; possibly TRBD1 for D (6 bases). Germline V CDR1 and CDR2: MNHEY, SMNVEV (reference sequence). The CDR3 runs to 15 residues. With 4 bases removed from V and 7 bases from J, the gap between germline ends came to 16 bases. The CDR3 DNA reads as TGTGCCAGCAGTTCACCCGCGACAGGTGGCGGGGAGCTGTTTTTT. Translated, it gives CASSSPATGGGELFF.

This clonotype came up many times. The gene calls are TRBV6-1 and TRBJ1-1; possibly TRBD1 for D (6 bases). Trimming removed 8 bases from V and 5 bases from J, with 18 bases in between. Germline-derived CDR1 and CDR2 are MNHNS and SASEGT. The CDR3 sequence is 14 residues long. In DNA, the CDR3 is TGTGCCAGCGGGATTCTGGGCAGGGGAACTGAAGCTTTCTTT. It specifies CASGILGRGTEAFF.

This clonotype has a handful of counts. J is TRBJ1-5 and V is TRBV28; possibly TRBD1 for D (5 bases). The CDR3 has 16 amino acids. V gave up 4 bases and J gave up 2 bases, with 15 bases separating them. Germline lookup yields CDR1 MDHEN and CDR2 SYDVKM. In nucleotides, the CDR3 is TGTGCCAGCAGTTCGGCCGGGGCTAGCGGCAATCAGCCCCAGCATTTT. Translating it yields CASSSAGASGNQPQHF.

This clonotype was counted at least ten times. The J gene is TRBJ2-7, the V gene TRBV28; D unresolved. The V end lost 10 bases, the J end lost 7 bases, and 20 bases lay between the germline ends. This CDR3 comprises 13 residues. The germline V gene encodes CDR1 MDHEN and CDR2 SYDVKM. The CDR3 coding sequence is TGTGCCACCTTACATCCTCGTACGTGGGAGCAGTACTTC. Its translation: CATLHPRTWEQYF.

CDR3 residues: CSARESARSVVYGYTF. In DNA, the CDR3 is TGCAGTGCTAGAGAGTCGGCACGCTCCGTGGTTTATGGCTACACCTTC. The chain combines TRBV20-1 with TRBJ1-2; D ambiguous. Per the germline V gene, CDR1 is DFQATT and CDR2 is SNEGSKA (reference sequence). Trimming shortened V by 0 bases and J by 5 bases, and 19 bases separated the two germline ends. The CDR3 is made up of 16 amino acids.

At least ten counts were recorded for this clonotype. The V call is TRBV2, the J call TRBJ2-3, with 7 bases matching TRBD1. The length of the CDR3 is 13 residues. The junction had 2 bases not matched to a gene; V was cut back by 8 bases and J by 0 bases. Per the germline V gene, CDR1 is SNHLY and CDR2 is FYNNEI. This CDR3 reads CASRDRSTDTQYF. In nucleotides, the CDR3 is TGTGCCAGCCGGGACAGAAGCACAGATACGCAGTATTTT. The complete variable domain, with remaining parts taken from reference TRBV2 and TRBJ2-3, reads EPEVTQTPSHQVTQMGQEVILRCVPISNHLYFYWYRQILGQKVEFLVSFYNNEISEKSEIFDDQFSVERPDGSNFTLKIRSTKLEDSAMYFCASRDRSTDTQYFGPGTRLTVL.

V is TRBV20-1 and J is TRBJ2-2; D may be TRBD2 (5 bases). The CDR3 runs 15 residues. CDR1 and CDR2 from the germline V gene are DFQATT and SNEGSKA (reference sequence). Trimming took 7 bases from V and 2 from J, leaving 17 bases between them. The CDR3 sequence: CSVKPRTANTGELFF. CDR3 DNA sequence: TGCAGTGTCAAACCCCGGACTGCCAACACCGGGGAGCTGTTTTTT.

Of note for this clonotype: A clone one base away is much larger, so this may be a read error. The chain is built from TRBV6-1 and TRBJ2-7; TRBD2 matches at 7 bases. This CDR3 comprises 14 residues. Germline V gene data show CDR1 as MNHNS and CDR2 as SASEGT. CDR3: CASSKASGTYGQYF. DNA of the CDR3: TGTGCCAGCAGTAAGGCTAGCGGAACCTACGGGCAGTACTTC.

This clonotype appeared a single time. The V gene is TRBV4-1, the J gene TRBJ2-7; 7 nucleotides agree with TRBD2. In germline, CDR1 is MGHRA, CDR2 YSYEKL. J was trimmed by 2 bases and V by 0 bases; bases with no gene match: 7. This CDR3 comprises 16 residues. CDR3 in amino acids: CASSQDSRESPYEQYF. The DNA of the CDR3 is TGCGCCAGCAGCCAAGATTCGCGGGAGTCCCCCTACGAGCAGTACTTC.

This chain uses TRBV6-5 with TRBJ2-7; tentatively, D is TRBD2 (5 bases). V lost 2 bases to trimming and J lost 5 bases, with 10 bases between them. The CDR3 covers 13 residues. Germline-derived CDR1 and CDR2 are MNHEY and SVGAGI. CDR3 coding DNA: TGTGCCAGCAGTTACGCCGACGGGAACGAGCAGTACTTC. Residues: CASSYADGNEQYF.

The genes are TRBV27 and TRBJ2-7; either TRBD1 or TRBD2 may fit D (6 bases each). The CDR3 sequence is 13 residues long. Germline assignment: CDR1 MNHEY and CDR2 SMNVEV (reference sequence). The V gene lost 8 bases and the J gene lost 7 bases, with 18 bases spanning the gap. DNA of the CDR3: TGTGCCAGCCTACAATTGGGGGGCAGAGAGCAGTACTTC. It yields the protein CASLQLGGREQYF.

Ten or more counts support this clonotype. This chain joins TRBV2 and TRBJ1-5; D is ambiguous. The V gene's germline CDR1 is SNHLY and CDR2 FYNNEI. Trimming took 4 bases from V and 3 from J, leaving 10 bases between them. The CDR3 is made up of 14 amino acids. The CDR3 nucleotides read TGTGCCAGCAGTGCTCTGGGATACAATCAGCCCCAGCATTTT. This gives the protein CASSALGYNQPQHF.

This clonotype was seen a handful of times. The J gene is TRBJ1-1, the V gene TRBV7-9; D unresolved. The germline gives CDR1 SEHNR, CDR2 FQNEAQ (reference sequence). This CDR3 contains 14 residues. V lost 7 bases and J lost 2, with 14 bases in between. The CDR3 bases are TGTGCCAGCAACACCGGAACAGCAAACACTGAAGCTTTCTTT. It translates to CASNTGTANTEAFF.